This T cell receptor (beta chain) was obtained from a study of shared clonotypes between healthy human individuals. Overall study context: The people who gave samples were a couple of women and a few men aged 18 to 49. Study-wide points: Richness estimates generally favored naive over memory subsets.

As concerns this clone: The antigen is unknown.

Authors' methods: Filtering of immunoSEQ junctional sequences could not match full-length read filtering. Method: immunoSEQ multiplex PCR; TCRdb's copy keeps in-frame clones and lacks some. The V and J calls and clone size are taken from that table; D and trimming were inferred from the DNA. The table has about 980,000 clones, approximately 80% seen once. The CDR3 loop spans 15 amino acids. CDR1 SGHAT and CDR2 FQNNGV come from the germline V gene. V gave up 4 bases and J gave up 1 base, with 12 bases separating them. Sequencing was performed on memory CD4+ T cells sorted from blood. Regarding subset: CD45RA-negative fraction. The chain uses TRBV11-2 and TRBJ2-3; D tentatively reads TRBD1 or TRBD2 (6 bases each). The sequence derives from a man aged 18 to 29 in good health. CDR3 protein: CASSSQGTGTDTQYF. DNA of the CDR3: TGTGCCAGCAGCTCCCAGGGGACTGGCACAGATACGCAGTATTTT.